The entry below gives a single T cell receptor beta chain sequence along with its context. Its antigen is not known. CD45RA-negative memory and CD45RA+ naive subsets were split from the CD4+ cells. The sample originates from a study of shared clonotypes between healthy human individuals. Study observations and caveats: Few donors limited the genetic and exposure-history diversity represented.

V was pared by 10 bases and J by 2 bases, with 6 bases of the junction left unmatched. Germline CDR1 and CDR2: SNHLY and FYNNEI. CDR3 length: 13 amino acids. Profiling relied on immunoSEQ multiplex PCR, and the TCRdb table lists in-frame clones only, not all of them. This sample has roughly 2 million clones, with roughly 94% found just once. The sequence derives from a man younger than 35 in good health. The specimen was naive CD4+ T cells sorted from blood. Subset specified: CD45RA+ positively selected. The V and J genes are TRBV2 and TRBJ2-5; 8 nucleotides align to TRBD2. Written as DNA, the CDR3 is TGTGCCATCGCACTAGCGGATCAAGAGACCCAGTACTTC. Amino acids: CAIALADQETQYF.